These 25 T cell receptor beta chains originate from one sample sequenced in a study of blood T cell repertoires in COVID-19. Only in-frame clones appear in the TCRdb table, and some are missing; sequencing was by immunoSEQ multiplex PCR. The sample lists 250,000 to 300,000 clones; approximately 90% were seen once. The source material was peripheral blood. Receptors were obtained from a woman between 45 and 65 years old with COVID-19, enrolled during active disease.

The chain joins TRBV12-5 to TRBJ2-7, with TRBD2 matching over 8 bases. Germline CDR1 is LGHNT and CDR2 is FRNRAP. The CDR3 extends over 12 amino acids. With V trimmed by 5 bases and J by 9 bases, 6 bases remained unmatched. The CDR3 region has the DNA TGTGCTAGTGGTCCCCGGGAGGGGAGGCAGTACTTC. Its protein is CASGPREGRQYF.

The J gene is TRBJ1-3, the V gene TRBV28; D is unresolved. V lost 0 bases, J lost 9 bases, and 12 bases lay in between. Germline loops: CDR1 MDHEN, CDR2 SYDVKM. The CDR3 sequence is 14 residues long. The CDR3 DNA reads TGTGCCAGCAGTTTATGGGGTACCGGCGGCACCATATATTTT. Protein: CASSLWGTGGTIYF. The whole variable domain, filled in from reference TRBV28 and TRBJ1-3, reads DVKVTQSSRYLVKRTGEKVFLECVQDMDHENMFWYRQDPGLGLRLIYFSYDVKMKEKGDIPEGYSVSREKKERFSLILESASTNQTSMYLCASSLWGTGGTIYFGEGSWLTVV.

V is TRBV7-8 and J is TRBJ1-2, with D maybe TRBD1 (6 bases). The CDR3 contains 17 residues. In germline, CDR1 is SGHVS, CDR2 FQNEAQ. The V gene lost 1 base and the J gene lost 6 bases, with 21 bases spanning the gap. The CDR3 is CASSLVQGLRAGDGYTF. The DNA for the CDR3 is TGTGCCAGCAGCTTAGTACAGGGCCTAAGGGCGGGAGATGGCTACACCTTC.

The chain couples TRBV7-2 to TRBJ1-2; the D gene is possibly TRBD1 (5 bases). V lost 3 bases to trimming and J lost 8 bases, with 16 bases between them. CDR1 and CDR2 from the germline V gene are SGHTA and FQGNSA. This CDR3 comprises 14 residues. The CDR3 spells CASSLGRTLWGYTF. The CDR3 DNA reads as TGTGCCAGCAGCTTGGGTAGGACACTATGGGGCTACACCTTC. Together with reference TRBV7-2 and TRBJ1-2, the CDR3 gives the full variable domain: GAGVSQSPSNKVTEKGKDVELRCDPISGHTALYWYRQSLGQGLEFLIYFQGNSAPDKSGLPSDRFSAERTGGSVSTLTIQRTQQEDSAVYLCASSLGRTLWGYTFGSGTRLTVV.

The CDR3: CASSRTPNSPLHF. The CDR3 nucleotides read TGTGCCAGCAGCCGGACACCGAATTCACCCCTCCACTTT. The chain links TRBV5-4 to TRBJ1-6; TRBD1 is a possible D gene (5 bases). Trimming shortened V by 4 bases and J by 7 bases, and 9 bases separated the two germline ends. The CDR3 is 13 amino acids. Germline V CDR1 and CDR2: SGHNT, YYREEE (reference sequence).

The V gene is TRBV5-1, the J gene TRBJ2-7; D might be TRBD2 (6 bases). The V end lost 1 base, the J end lost 2 bases, and 13 bases lay between the germline ends. From germline, CDR1 is SGHRS and CDR2 YFSETQ. The CDR3 runs to 15 residues. CDR3 DNA sequence: TGCGCCAGCAGCTTGATGCGGGGCCAAACCTACGAGCAGTACTTC. As protein: CASSLMRGQTYEQYF. Based on the CDR3 plus reference TRBV5-1 and TRBJ2-7, the full variable domain is KAGVTQTPRYLIKTRGQQVTLSCSPISGHRSVSWYQQTPGQGLQFLFEYFSETQRNKGNFPGRFSGRQFSNSRSEMNVSTLELGDSALYLCASSLMRGQTYEQYFGPGTRLTVT.

The chain employs TRBV5-8 and TRBJ2-1, with 7 positions matching TRBD1. J was trimmed by 8 bases and V by 2 bases; bases with no gene match: 4. The germline V gene encodes CDR1 SGHTS and CDR2 YDEGEE. There are 13 residues in the CDR3. The CDR3 is CASSFNRGYEQFF. In nucleotides, the CDR3 is TGTGCCAGCAGCTTTAACAGGGGCTATGAGCAGTTCTTC.

The chain is built from TRBV18 and TRBJ2-5, with 7 bases aligning to TRBD2. The CDR3 has 14 amino acids. The germline CDR1 and CDR2 sequences are KGHSH and LQKENI. J gave up 3 bases and V 6 bases, and 7 bases lay outside the gene matches. The CDR3 spells CASSPEGLKETQYF. The CDR3 DNA sequence: TGTGCCAGCTCTCCGGAGGGACTAAAAGAGACCCAGTACTTC.

J is TRBJ1-3 and V is TRBV4-1; D perhaps matches TRBD1 (5 bases). Looked up from germline, CDR1 is MGHRA and CDR2 is YSYEKL. The CDR3 spans 14 residues. Trimming took off 4 bases at V and 4 bases at J, with 11 bases between the two ends. The CDR3 loop is CASSLRDSGNTIYF. As DNA, the CDR3 is TGCGCCAGCAGCCTCCGGGACTCGGGAAACACCATATATTTT.

The V gene is TRBV24-1, the J gene TRBJ2-1; 8 bases match TRBD1. V trimming: 4 bases; J trimming: 6 bases; junction bases outside the gene matches: 7. This CDR3 is 15 amino acids long. Germline V gives CDR1 KGHDR, CDR2 SFDVKD. The CDR3 DNA is TGTGCCACCAGTGACATGGACAGGGTCTCCAATGAGCAGTTCTTC. Translation gives CATSDMDRVSNEQFF.

The chain couples TRBV1 to TRBJ1-5. TRBV1 is termed a pseudogene. The CDR3 sequence is 13 residues long. CDR3: CTSSQDKRQPQHF. The CDR3 DNA reads as TGCACCAGCAGCCAAGATAAGCGTCAGCCCCAGCATTTT.

The V and J genes are TRBV7-9 and TRBJ2-7, with 12 bases that match TRBD1. The CDR3 contains 18 residues. V was pared by 3 bases and J by 6 bases, with 15 bases of the junction left unmatched. Germline CDR1 is SEHNR and CDR2 is FQNEAQ (reference sequence). This CDR3 reads CASSFPGQGALRWGEQYF. CDR3 DNA sequence: TGTGCCAGCAGCTTTCCGGGACAGGGGGCCCTAAGATGGGGCGAGCAGTACTTC.

As to this clone: Other DNA sequences in the sample encode the same CDR3. V and J are TRBV9 and TRBJ1-1, with TRBD1 matching over 7 bases. V trimming: 2 bases; J trimming: 4 bases; junction bases outside the gene matches: 2. Germline assignment: CDR1 SGDLS and CDR2 YYNGEE. The CDR3 length is 13 residues. For the CDR3, the DNA is TGTGCCAGCAGCGTTCCAGGGGGCACTGAAGCTTTCTTT. It encodes CASSVPGGTEAFF.

The rearrangement uses TRBV11-3 and TRBJ2-3, with TRBD2 identical over 8 bases. With V trimmed by 1 base and J by 0 bases, 12 bases remained unmatched. The CDR3 extends over 19 amino acids. CDR1 and CDR2 (germline): SGHNT, YENEEA. The CDR3 bases are TGTGCCAGCAGCTTAGGGGGCGGGAGGAGTCCCTCGAGCACAGATACGCAGTATTTT. This translates into CASSLGGGRSPSSTDTQYF.

The chain carries TRBV5-6 and TRBJ2-3; TRBD2 aligns across 11 bases. CDR3 length equals 15 residues. CDR1 SGHDT and CDR2 YYEEEE come from the germline V gene. V shed 5 bases and J 2 bases; nucleotides not matched to a gene: 4. CDR3 nucleotides: TGTGCCAGCAGGGGACTAGCGGCCTCCACAGATACGCAGTATTTT. Encoded protein: CASRGLAASTDTQYF.

This chain uses TRBV27 with TRBJ1-6; TRBD1 agrees at 9 bases. Germline loops: CDR1 MNHEY, CDR2 SMNVEV (reference sequence). The CDR3 contains 16 residues. J gave up 10 bases and V 6 bases, and 13 bases lay outside the gene matches. The CDR3 reads CASSKIPGQGNSPLHF. As DNA, the CDR3 is TGTGCCAGCAGCAAAATCCCCGGACAGGGGAACTCACCCCTCCACTTT.

This rearrangement joins TRBV7-2 to TRBJ1-5; TRBD1 agrees at 8 bases. The V gene's germline CDR1 is SGHTA and CDR2 FQGNSA. This CDR3 contains 16 residues. Trimming cost V 5 bases and J 1 base; bases outside gene matches: 7. The CDR3 reads CASSPRNRGSNQPQHF. Written as DNA, the CDR3 is TGTGCCAGCAGCCCGAGGAACAGGGGGAGCAATCAGCCCCAGCATTTT.

This chain joins TRBV5-1 and TRBJ2-7; a weak D match, TRBD1 (6 bases). Germline V CDR1 and CDR2: SGHRS, YFSETQ. The CDR3 has 13 residues. Trimming took 3 bases from V and 3 from J, leaving 10 bases between them. The CDR3 protein is CASSSQGYYEQYF. As DNA, the CDR3 is TGCGCCAGCAGCTCGCAGGGGTACTACGAGCAGTACTTC.

The chain carries TRBV5-6 and TRBJ1-2; D is possibly TRBD1 (6 bases). CDR1 and CDR2 (germline): SGHDT, YYEEEE. CDR3 length: 17 amino acids. Deletions cut 0 bases from V and 3 bases from J, with 18 bases between. This CDR3 reads CASSLGPRGARYYGYTF. CDR3 sequence (DNA): TGTGCCAGCAGCTTGGGGCCCCGGGGGGCGCGTTACTATGGCTACACCTTC.

The CDR3 nucleotides are TGTGCCAGCAGCAAACAGGGGGTTGATGAAAAACTGTTTTTT. This encodes CASSKQGVDEKLFF. This chain connects TRBV11-3 to TRBJ1-4; TRBD1 matches at 8 bases. Germline V CDR1 and CDR2: SGHNT, YENEEA. V was clipped by 5 bases and J by 6 bases; unmatched bases: 5. This CDR3 spans 14 amino acids.

This clone is a singleton in its sample. J is TRBJ2-1 and V is TRBV27; 9 positions agree with TRBD2. The germline gives CDR1 MNHEY, CDR2 SMNVEV (reference sequence). This CDR3 has 15 amino acids. V shed 6 bases, J shed 0 bases, and the junction held 3 bases outside the gene matches. The CDR3 is CASSYSGSSYNEQFF. As DNA, the CDR3 is TGTGCCAGCAGCTATAGCGGGAGCTCCTACAATGAGCAGTTCTTC.

The chain joins TRBV24-1 to TRBJ2-7, with D unclear. The V gene's germline CDR1 is KGHDR and CDR2 SFDVKD. CDR3 length: 14 residues. V dropped 1 base and J dropped 2 bases, with 8 bases sitting between them. CDR3 nucleotide sequence: TGTGCCACCAGTGATTTCACAGTTCCCTACGAGCAGTACTTC. This translates into CATSDFTVPYEQYF.

The V gene is TRBV5-4, the J gene TRBJ2-7; TRBD2 matches at 7 bases. In germline, CDR1 is SGHNT, CDR2 YYREEE (reference sequence). The trim removed 2 bases at V and 7 bases at J, leaving 12 bases unmatched. The CDR3 covers 15 residues. Here the CDR3 DNA reads TGTGCCAGCAGCTTTCAGGGCGCGGGGGTGGGGGAGCAGTACTTC. Its translation: CASSFQGAGVGEQYF.

The chain employs TRBV15 and TRBJ2-7; TRBD1 agrees at 7 bases. V was clipped by 3 bases and J by 3 bases; unmatched bases: 5. The CDR3 totals 14 residues. Per germline, CDR1 LNHNV and CDR2 YYDKDF (reference sequence). The CDR3 sequence is CATSRGTDYYEQYF. The CDR3 DNA reads as TGTGCCACCAGCAGGGGGACAGATTACTACGAGCAGTACTTC. Full variable domain (missing parts from reference TRBV15 and TRBJ2-7): DAMVIQNPRYQVTQFGKPVTLSCSQTLNHNVMYWYQQKSSQAPKLLFHYYDKDFNNEADTPDNFQSRRPNTSFCFLDIRSPGLGDTAMYLCATSRGTDYYEQYFGPGTRLTVT.

This rearrangement joins TRBV29-1 to TRBJ2-5; tentative D call: TRBD1 (6 bases). V lost 7 bases to trimming and J lost 5 bases, with 17 bases between them. The CDR3 extends over 13 amino acids. CDR1 and CDR2 (germline): SQVTM, ANQGSEA. The chain's CDR3 is CSATRGIGETQYF. DNA for the CDR3: TGCAGCGCCACTAGGGGGATCGGGGAGACCCAGTACTTC.